The clone carrying this TCR beta chain was picked up a small number of times. The antigen remains undetermined. The sample originates from a study of OX40 agonist ivuxolimab in advanced cancers. General observations from the study: Researchers report that CD8+ T cells had, on average, more expanded clones than CD4+. Nonresponders included some who also had low normalized T-cell clonal expansion.

The length of the CDR3 is 14 residues. The germline CDR1 and CDR2 sequences are GTSNPN and SVGIG (reference sequence). The ends lost 3 bases at V and 5 bases at J; junction bases unmatched: 6. Profiled with immunoSEQ multiplex PCR; TCRdb holds only in-frame clones, not every one. The profile shows around 92,000 clones, approximately 93% of them singletons. The receptor comes from an adult with an advanced solid tumor such as melanoma, head and neck, liver or kidney cancer. V usage is TRBV30 and J usage is TRBJ1-4; 7 bases fit TRBD1. The sequencing here drew on CD4+ or CD8+ T cells sorted from blood, taken in a trial of the OX40 agonist ivuxolimab. The CDR3 DNA reads as TGTGCCTGGAGCCAAGGGGGCGTCAATGAAAAACTGTTTTTT. Protein sequence: CAWSQGGVNEKLFF.